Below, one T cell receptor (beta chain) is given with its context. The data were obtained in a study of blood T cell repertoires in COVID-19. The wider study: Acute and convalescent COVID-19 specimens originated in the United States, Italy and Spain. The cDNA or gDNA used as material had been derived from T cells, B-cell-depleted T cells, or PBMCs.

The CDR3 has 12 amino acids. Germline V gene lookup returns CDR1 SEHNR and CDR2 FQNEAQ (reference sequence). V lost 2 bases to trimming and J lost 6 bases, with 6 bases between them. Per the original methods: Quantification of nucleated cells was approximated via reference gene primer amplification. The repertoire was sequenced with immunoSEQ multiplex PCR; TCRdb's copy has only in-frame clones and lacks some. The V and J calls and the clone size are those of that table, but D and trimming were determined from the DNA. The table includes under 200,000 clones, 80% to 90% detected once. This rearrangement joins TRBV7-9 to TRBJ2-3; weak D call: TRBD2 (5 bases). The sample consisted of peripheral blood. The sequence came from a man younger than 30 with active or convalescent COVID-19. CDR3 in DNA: TGTGCCAGCAGCTTATGGGAGGATACGCAGTATTTT. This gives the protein CASSLWEDTQYF.